These 5 T cell receptor beta chains were all obtained from the same sample, sequenced in a study of multiple sclerosis patients with progressive multifocal leukoencephalopathy. The repertoire was sequenced with immunoSEQ multiplex PCR; TCRdb's copy has only in-frame clones and lacks some. Counted here are about 32,000 clones, about 92% occurring once; the ten biggest clones make up approximately 2%. Indicated time point: before natalizumab initiation. The sequenced sample consisted of PBMCs. The origin of the receptors is a man younger than 40 with multiple sclerosis.

The chain uses TRBV4-1 and TRBJ2-7; 8 nucleotides match TRBD1. CDR1 is MGHRA, CDR2 YSYEKL, per germline. With V trimmed by 2 bases and J by 6 bases, 12 bases remained unmatched. The CDR3 length is 16 residues. DNA of the CDR3: TGCGCCAGCAGCCAATGGACAGGGAGTCTGGGCCCCGAGCAGTACTTC. This sequence encodes CASSQWTGSLGPEQYF.

The chain couples TRBV4-2 to TRBJ2-5; 9 bases are shared with TRBD1. The DNA end favors TRBJ2-7, so the J call may be wrong. The CDR3 has 16 amino acids. Germline V gene lookup returns CDR1 LGHNA and CDR2 YNFKEQ. The CDR3 DNA reads as TGTGCCAGCAGCCAAGATGCCGGGACAGGGTTCTACGAGCAGTACTTC. This sequence encodes CASSQDAGTGFYEQYF.

The genes are TRBV5-4 and TRBJ2-3; 8 bases map to TRBD1. CDR1 SGHNT and CDR2 YYREEE come from the germline V gene (reference sequence). The CDR3 totals 14 residues. The V gene end was trimmed by 5 bases and the J gene end by 3 bases; junction bases not matched to a gene: 5. CDR3 sequence reads: CASRLQGVTDTQYF. In DNA form, the CDR3 reads TGTGCCAGCAGATTACAGGGGGTAACAGATACGCAGTATTTT.

This chain joins TRBV25-1 and TRBJ1-2; D possibly corresponds to TRBD1 (5 bases). The germline V gene encodes CDR1 MGHDK and CDR2 SYGVNS. V gave up 7 bases and J gave up 5 bases, with 11 bases separating them. The CDR3 has 12 amino acids. The CDR3 bases are TGTGCCAGCAACTCAGGGAGGTATGGCTACACCTTC. Its translation is CASNSGRYGYTF.

This chain joins TRBV12-5 and TRBJ1-1; D remains ambiguous. With 3 bases removed from V and 0 bases from J, the gap between germline ends came to 11 bases. Germline lookup yields CDR1 LGHNT and CDR2 FRNRAP. This CDR3 comprises 15 residues. CDR3 sequence reads: CASGFAGALNTEAFF. The CDR3 nucleotides read TGTGCTAGTGGTTTCGCAGGCGCCTTGAACACTGAAGCTTTCTTT.